This TCR beta chain originates from a study of blood T cell repertoires in COVID-19. Across the whole study: Spain, Italy and the United States supplied samples that represented acute and convalescent COVID-19. T cells, B-cell-depleted T cells, or PBMCs provided the cDNA or gDNA that served as material.

The V gene end was trimmed by 5 bases and the J gene end by 5 bases; junction bases not matched to a gene: 9. The germline V gene encodes CDR1 MNHEY and CDR2 SMNVEV (reference sequence). CDR3 size: 15 residues. The table lists this clone with a count of one. Clones were read by immunoSEQ multiplex PCR, and TCRdb kept only the in-frame ones, dropping some. Found here are approximately 100,000 clones, approximately 86% of them singletons; the top ten hold under 13%. This chain connects TRBV27 to TRBJ1-1, with 9 bases that match TRBD1. The sample taken for sequencing was peripheral blood. The TCR originated in a middle-aged man with acute or convalescent COVID-19. The CDR3 protein is CASSPQQGAQTEAFF. The CDR3 DNA reads as TGTGCCAGCAGTCCTCAACAGGGGGCCCAAACTGAAGCTTTCTTT.